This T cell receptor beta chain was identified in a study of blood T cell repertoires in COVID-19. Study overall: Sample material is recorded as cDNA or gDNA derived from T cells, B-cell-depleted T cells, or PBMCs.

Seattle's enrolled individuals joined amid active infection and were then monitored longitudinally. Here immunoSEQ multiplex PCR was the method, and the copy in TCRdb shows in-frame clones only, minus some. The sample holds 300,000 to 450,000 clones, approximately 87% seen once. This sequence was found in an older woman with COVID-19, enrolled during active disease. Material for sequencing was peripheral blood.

CDR3 amino acids: CASSRQGKNSPLHF. CDR3 bases: TGTGCCAGCAGTCGACAGGGTAAAAATTCACCCCTCCACTTT. The chain recombines TRBV3-1 (or the pseudogene TRBV3-2) with TRBJ1-6, with TRBD1 identical over 7 bases. Germline V gene sequence: CDR1 LGHDT, CDR2 YNNKEL (reference sequence). The CDR3 has 14 amino acids. Trimming at V came to 6 bases and at J to 7 bases, leaving 6 bases not matched to a gene.